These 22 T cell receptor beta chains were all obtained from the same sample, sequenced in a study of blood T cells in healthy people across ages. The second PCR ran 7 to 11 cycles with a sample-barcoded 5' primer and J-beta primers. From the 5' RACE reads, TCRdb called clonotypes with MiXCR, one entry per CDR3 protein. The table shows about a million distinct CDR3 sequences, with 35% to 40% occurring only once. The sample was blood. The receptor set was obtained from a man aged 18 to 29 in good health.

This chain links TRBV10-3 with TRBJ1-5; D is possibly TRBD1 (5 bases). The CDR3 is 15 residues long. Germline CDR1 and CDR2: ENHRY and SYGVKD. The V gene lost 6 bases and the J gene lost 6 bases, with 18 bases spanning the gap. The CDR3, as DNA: TGTGCCATCAGGGGTACCGGGGCGGATAGTCAGCCCCAGCATTTT. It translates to CAIRGTGADSQPQHF.

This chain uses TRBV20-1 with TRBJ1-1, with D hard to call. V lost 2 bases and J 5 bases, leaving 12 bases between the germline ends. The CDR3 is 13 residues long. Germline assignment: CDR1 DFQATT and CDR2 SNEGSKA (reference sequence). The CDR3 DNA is TGCAGTGCTAGAAGGACCGTGGCGACTGAAGCTTTCTTT. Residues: CSARRTVATEAFF.

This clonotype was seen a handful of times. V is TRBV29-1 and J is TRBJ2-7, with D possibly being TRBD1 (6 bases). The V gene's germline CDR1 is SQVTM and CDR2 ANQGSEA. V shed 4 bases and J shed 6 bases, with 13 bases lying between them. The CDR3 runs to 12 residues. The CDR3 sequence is CSVVDGDTEQYF. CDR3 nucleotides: TGCAGCGTTGTGGACGGGGACACCGAGCAGTACTTC.

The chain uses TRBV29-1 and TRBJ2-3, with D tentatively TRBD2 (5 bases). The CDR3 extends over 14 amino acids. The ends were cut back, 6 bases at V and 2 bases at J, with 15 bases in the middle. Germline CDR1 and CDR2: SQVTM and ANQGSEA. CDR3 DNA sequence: TGCAGCGTCGCGTCCGGGATCAACACAGATACGCAGTATTTT. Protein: CSVASGINTDTQYF.

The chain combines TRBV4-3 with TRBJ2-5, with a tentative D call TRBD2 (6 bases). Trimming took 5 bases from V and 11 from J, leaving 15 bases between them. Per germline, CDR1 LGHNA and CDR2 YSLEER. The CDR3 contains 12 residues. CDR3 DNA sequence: TGCGCCAGCAGCAGTACAGCGGGTGAGCAGTACTTC. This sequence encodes CASSSTAGEQYF.

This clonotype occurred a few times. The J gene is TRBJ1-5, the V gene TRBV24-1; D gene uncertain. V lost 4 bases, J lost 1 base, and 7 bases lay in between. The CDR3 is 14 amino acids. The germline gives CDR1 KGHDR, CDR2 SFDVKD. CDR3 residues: CATSDSQSNQPQHF. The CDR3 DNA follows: TGTGCCACCAGTGACTCCCAAAGCAATCAGCCCCAGCATTTT.

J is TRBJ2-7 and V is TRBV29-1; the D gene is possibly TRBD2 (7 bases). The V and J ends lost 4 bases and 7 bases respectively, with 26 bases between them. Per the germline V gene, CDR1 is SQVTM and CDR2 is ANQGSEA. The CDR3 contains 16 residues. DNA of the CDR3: TGCAGCGTTGGAGAATGCAGGGGAGGGAGTTCCAATGAGCAGTACTTC. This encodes CSVGECRGGSSNEQYF.

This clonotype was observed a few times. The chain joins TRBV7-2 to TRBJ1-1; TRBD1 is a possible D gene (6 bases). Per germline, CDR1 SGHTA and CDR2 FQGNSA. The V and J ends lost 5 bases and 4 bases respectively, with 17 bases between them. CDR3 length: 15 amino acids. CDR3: CASSGYRESGTEAFF. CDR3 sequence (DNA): TGTGCCAGCAGCGGTTACAGGGAGTCGGGCACTGAAGCTTTCTTT. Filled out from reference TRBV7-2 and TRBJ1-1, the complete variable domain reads GAGVSQSPSNKVTEKGKDVELRCDPISGHTALYWYRQSLGQGLEFLIYFQGNSAPDKSGLPSDRFSAERTGGSVSTLTIQRTQQEDSAVYLCASSGYRESGTEAFFGQGTRLTVV.

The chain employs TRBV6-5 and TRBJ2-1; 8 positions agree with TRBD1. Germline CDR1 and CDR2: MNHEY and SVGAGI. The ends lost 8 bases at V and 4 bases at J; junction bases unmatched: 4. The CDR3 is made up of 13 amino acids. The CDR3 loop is CASAQGAYNEQFF. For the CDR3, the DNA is TGTGCCAGCGCCCAGGGGGCGTACAATGAGCAGTTCTTC.

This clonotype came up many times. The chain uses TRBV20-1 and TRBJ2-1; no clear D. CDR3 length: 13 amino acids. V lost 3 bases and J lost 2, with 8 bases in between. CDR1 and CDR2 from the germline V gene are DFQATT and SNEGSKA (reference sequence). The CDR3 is CSARERPYNEQFF. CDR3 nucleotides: TGCAGTGCTAGGGAGAGACCCTACAATGAGCAGTTCTTC.

CDR3 sequence: CASSSKTGGWEKLFF. DNA for the CDR3: TGTGCCAGCAGCTCAAAGACAGGGGGTTGGGAAAAACTGTTTTTT. The chain joins TRBV7-2 to TRBJ1-4; TRBD1 agrees at 9 bases. Germline CDR1 SGHTA, CDR2 FQGNSA. V shed 4 bases and J 8 bases; nucleotides not matched to a gene: 8. This CDR3 spans 15 amino acids.

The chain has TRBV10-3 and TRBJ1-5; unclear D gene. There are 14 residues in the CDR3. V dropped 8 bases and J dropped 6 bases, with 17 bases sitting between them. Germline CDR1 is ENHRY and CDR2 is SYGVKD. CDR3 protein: CAIPASTSRQPQHF. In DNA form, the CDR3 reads TGTGCCATCCCGGCTTCTACATCACGTCAGCCCCAGCATTTT.

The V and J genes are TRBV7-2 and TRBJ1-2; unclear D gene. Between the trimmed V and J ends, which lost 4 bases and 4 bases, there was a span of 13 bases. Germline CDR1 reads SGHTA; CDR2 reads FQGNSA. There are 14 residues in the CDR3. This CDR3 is CASSSRHHIYGYTF. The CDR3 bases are TGTGCCAGCAGCTCCCGCCACCACATCTATGGCTACACCTTC.

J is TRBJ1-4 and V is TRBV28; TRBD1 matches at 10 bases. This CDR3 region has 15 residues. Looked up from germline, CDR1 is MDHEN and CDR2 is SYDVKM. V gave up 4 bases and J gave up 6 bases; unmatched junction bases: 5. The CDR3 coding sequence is TGTGCCAGCAGTTACCCCGGGACAGGGGATGAAAAACTGTTTTTT. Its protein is CASSYPGTGDEKLFF.

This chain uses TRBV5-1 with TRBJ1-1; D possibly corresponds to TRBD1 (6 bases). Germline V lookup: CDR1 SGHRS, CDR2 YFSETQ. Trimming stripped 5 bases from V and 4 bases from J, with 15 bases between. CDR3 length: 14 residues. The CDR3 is CASREGGEATEAFF. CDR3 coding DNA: TGCGCCAGCAGGGAAGGGGGAGAGGCCACTGAAGCTTTCTTT.

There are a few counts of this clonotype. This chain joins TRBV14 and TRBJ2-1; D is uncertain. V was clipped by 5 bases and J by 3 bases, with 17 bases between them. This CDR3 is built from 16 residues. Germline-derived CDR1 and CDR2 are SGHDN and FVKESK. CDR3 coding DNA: TGTGCCAGCAGCGCACCGAGGAGAGTAAACTACAATGAGCAGTTCTTC. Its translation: CASSAPRRVNYNEQFF.

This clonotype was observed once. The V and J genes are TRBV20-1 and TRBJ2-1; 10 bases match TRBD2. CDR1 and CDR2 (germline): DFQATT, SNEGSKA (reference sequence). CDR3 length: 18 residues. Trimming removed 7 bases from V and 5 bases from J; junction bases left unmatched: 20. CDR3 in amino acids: CSVAGAGGLHYLNNEQFF. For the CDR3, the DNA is TGCAGTGTTGCCGGAGCGGGAGGGCTTCACTACCTTAACAATGAGCAGTTCTTC.

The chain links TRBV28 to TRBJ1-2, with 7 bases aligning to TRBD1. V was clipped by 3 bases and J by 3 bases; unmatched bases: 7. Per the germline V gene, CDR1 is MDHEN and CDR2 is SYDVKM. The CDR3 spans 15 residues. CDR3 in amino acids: CASSFTGVDHYGYTF. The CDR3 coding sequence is TGTGCCAGCAGTTTCACAGGGGTGGACCACTATGGCTACACCTTC.

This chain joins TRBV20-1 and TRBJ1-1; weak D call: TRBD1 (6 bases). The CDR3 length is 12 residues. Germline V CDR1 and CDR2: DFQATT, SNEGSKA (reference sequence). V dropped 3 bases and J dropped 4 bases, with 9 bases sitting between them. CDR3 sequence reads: CSASLRGTEAFF. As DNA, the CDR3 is TGCAGTGCTAGTCTCAGGGGCACTGAAGCTTTCTTT.

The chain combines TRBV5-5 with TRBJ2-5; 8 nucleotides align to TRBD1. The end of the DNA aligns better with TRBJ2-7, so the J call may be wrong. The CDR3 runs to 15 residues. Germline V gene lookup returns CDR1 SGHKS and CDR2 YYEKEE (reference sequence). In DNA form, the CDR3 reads TGTGCCAGCAGCTCCGATTGGGACAGGACAGGCGAGCAGTACTTC. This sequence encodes CASSSDWDRTGEQYF.

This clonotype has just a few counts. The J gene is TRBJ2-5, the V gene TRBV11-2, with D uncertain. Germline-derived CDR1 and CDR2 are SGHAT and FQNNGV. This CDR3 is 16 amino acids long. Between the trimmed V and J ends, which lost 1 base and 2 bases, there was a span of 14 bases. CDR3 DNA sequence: TGTGCCAGCAGCTTAGTAAGGTGGTTACGGCAAGAGACCCAGTACTTC. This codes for CASSLVRWLRQETQYF.

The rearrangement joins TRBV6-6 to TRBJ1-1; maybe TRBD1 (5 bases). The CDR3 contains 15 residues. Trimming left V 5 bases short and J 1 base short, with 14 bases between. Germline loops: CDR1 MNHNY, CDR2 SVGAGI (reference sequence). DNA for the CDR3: TGTGCCAGCAGTCCCAACGGGGGAGGGAACACTGAAGCTTTCTTT. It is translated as CASSPNGGGNTEAFF.